Here is one T cell receptor beta chain with its context. This receptor's antigen is unknown. No qualities accompany the bases; no much larger clone lies one base away. The data are from a study of T cells in Graves' hyperthyroidism and ophthalmopathy (dated by TCRdb to 2018 to 2020). About the investigation overall: Peripheral blood was sampled at the time of initial diagnosis, prior to any treatment. To identify distinguishing TCR V-J signatures, a discovery cohort of around 100 patients was used, comprising approximately 40 with Graves' ophthalmopathy and around 57 with stable Graves' hyperthyroidism. Prospective prediction of ophthalmopathy was tested in an independent validation cohort of about 19 hyperthyroidism patients and around 16 patients who later progressed to ophthalmopathy. For training and testing, the 80 to 100 patients in the discovery cohort were randomly divided in a 7:3 ratio. In addition, the study compared T-cell repertoires in thyroid tissue and in blood from roughly six Graves' hyperthyroidism patients. Following sampling, methimazole starting at 30 mg daily was given to hyperthyroidism patients, and high-dose intravenous methylprednisolone was given to ophthalmopathy patients. The paper reports TCR Vbeta CDR3 sequencing of over 120 peripheral blood samples: around 45 ophthalmopathy, 75 to 80 hyperthyroidism and 17 progressor patients. Results and caveats for the whole study, not just this receptor: No statistical method was used to set the sample size in advance, and investigators knew the group allocation. During validation, the model predicted progression to ophthalmopathy a median of around six months ahead of onset, with approximately 70% sensitivity and roughly 72% specificity. Most expanded thyroid clonotypes (frequency above 0.001) were also found in blood, which suggests that blood repertoires may mirror thyroid immune responses. Ophthalmopathy was separated from stable hyperthyroidism by a 13 V-J signature model, with approximately 89% sensitivity and roughly 84% specificity obtained in cross-validation and 80%/75% obtained in testing.

The TCR beta CDR3 regions were amplified from RNA transcripts. The first round of RT-PCR for the TCR CDR3 was performed with the HTBI primer set and the Qiagen OneStep RT-PCR kit. Libraries were constructed in a second round of multiplex PCR, after which size selection and purification were carried out. The libraries were sequenced on an Illumina HiSeq2000 using paired-end 100 bp reads. In the paper's pipeline: SOAPnuke was used to process the raw data, removing reads that contained adapters or uncalled bases, had a mean Phred below 15, or lacked an exact match to the constant primer or identifier. High-quality paired reads were merged using COPE v1.2.5, and each unique nucleotide sequence was defined as a clonotype. Clonotypes were aligned to IMGT TRBV, TRBD and TRBJ reference segments using MiTCR v1.1. The analysis was restricted to V-J combinations with a frequency above 0.0001, which together covered around 99% of the repertoires. The TCS score was defined as F50 (clonal expansion) divided by E x V (chaos), with BLOSUM62-based TCRdist calculated between CDR3 peptides within each V-J. Welch's t-statistics and random forest reduced roughly 540 V-J features to 10 to 15, which were used in a naive Bayes classifier (R e1071). The Morisita-Horn index was used to measure how similar the thyroid and blood repertoires were. In TCRdb, the public reads were trimmed at Q25 with fastp and aligned with MiXCR, with productive beta chains retained. Here each entry gathers all rows of one CDR3 protein and keeps the most common genes and DNA. These V and J calls are TCRdb output, not the study's own analysis. The sample data list hundreds of thousands of distinct CDR3 sequences, and approximately 40% of these were observed just once. The top ten clonotypes cover roughly 31% of the sample.

Stable Graves' hyperthyroidism was defined as the absence of progression to ophthalmopathy over 18 months of follow-up. Hyperthyroidism patients were newly diagnosed, with disease duration under 2 months, and aged 18 to 65 years. Patients with uncontrolled infections, other autoimmune diseases, pregnancy or lactation were excluded. Diagnoses were based on clinical symptoms, serum thyroxine and TRAb, thyroid ultrasound and orbital computed tomography. PBMCs were separated from over 9 ml of fresh peripheral blood using Ficoll-Paque density gradient centrifugation. Trizol reagent was used to extract total RNA, and RNA quality was then checked on an Agilent 2100 Bioanalyzer. CDR1 and CDR2 are drawn from the germline V gene: SGHAT, FQNNGV. The CDR3 spans 16 residues, from the cysteine through the phenylalanine. Left in the record is the CDR3 DNA by itself, 48 bases read in frame from the first base. V is trimmed back by 1 base and J by 8 bases, and the junction contains 8 bases that no gene match accounts for.

Sequencing was done on a sample of blood. This clonotype originated in a woman aged 40 to 49 with Graves' hyperthyroidism. The V and J segments used are TRBV11-2 and TRBJ1-2; 12 middle bases align to TRBD1. The CDR3 region: CASSLVPGQGAWGYTF. The nucleotide sequence reads as follows: TGTGCCAGCAGCTTAGTCCCGGGACAGGGGGCATGGGGCTACACCTTC.